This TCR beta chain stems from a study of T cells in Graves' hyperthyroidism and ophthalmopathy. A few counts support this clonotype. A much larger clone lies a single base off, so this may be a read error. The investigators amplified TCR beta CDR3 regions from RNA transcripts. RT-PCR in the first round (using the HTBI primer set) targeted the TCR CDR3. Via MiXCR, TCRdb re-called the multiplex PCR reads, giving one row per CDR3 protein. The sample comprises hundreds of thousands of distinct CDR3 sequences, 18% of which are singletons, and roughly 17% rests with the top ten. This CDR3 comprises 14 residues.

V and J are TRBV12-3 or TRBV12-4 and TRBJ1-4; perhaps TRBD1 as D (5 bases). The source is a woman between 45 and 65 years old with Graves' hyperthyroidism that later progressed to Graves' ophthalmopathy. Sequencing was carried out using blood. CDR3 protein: CASRTGTSNGKLFF. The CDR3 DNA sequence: TGTGCCAGCAGAACCGGGACGAGTAATGGAAAACTGTTTTTT.